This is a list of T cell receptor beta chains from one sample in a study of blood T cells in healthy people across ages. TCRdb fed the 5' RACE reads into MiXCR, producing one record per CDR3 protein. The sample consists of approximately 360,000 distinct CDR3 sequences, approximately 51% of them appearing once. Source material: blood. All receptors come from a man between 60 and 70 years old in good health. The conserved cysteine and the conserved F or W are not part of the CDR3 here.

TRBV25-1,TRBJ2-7,ASSTHREREQY
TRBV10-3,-,AISEATEQY
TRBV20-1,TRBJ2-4,SARWSASLQY
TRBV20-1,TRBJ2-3,SAPQMAAQDTQY
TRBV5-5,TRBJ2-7,ASKGVLSSYEQY
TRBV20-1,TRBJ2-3,SALREAVGDTQY
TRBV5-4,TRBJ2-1,ASSDRGWYSEQF
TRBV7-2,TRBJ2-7,ASSLGLASTYEQY
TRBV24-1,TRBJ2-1,ATSDPSYNERF
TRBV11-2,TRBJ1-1,ASNYGGLNTEAF
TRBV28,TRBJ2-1,ASSLLTSSYNEQF
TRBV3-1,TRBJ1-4,ASSPRDSVIEKLF
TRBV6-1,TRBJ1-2,ASSERLGGGLYGYT
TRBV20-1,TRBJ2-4,SVQSPGGPAAKNIQY
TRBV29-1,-,SFIYEQY
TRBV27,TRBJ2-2,ASSRPLANTGELF
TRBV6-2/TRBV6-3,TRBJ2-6,ASSYARDRGGANVLT
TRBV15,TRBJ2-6,ATSPNGEGGSGANVLT
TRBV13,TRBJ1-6,ASSLGQPYNSPLH
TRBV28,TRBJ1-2,ASSPPGPAPANYGYT
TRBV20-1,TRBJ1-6,SASRGRYNSPLH
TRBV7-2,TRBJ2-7,ASSLNPGIDEQY
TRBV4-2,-,ASSQDTRLAGADYEQY
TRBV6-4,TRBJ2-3,ASKGSGHTDTQY
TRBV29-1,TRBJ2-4,SALGARENIQY
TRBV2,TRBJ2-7,ASSVTDSLTYEQY
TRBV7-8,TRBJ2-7,ASSPSGGQGAGNEQY
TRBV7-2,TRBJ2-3,ASSFLAIYTDTQY
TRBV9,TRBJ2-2,ASSVDGGPGTGELF
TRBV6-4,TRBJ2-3,ASSEQGHLDTQY
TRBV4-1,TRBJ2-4,ASSQEAQGNIQY
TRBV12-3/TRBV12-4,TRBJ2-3,ASSFSDSTDTQY
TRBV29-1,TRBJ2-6,SAVVGQGAGGSGANVLT
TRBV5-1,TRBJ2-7,ASGEGLISYEQY
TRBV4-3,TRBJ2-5,ASSQEYGGPETQY
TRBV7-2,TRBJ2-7,ASSPRTSDSYEQY
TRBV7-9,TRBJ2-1,ASTPPTSGRVNEQF
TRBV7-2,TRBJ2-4,ASSTWTGGGKNIQY
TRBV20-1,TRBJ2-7,SASSGSYEQY
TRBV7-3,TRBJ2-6,ASSPLGVSGANVLT
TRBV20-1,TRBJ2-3,SAGSTVGDTQY
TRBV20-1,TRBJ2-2,SAKPGVSGELF
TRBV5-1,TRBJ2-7,ASSRDAASPSYEQY
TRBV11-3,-,ASSLVGQGNSNEQY
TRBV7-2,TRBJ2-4,ASSELGPGGPIAKNIQY
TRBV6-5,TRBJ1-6,ASSSPRGDNSPLH
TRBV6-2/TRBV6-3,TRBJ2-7,ASSVPIGRRRSLRQY
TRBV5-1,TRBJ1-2,ASSLDGKGYT
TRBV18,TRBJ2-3,ASSPGTRAADTQY